This T cell receptor beta chain came from a study of blood T cells in healthy people across ages. Study-wide results and limits: It was not possible, with unsorted PBMCs, to conclusively compare naive and antigen-experienced cells. Age advanced and TCR beta diversity per million T cells fell, roughly linearly.

Through a sample-barcoded 5' primer and a J-beta primer mix, a second PCR was run for about 6 to 11 cycles. Via MiXCR, TCRdb re-called the 5' RACE reads, giving one row per CDR3 protein. Among 1.5 million to 2 million distinct CDR3 sequences, roughly 50% were seen once, and the ten largest hold roughly 2.1%. The study recruited healthy Caucasian donors from Russia who were aged about 6 to 95. At least 6 million PBMCs were isolated per sample. A word on this clonotype: No antigen is known for it.

The CDR3 spans 12 residues. Trimming stripped 8 bases from V and 7 bases from J, with 12 bases between. Looked up from germline, CDR1 is MNHNY and CDR2 is SVGAGI (reference sequence). The sequence was collected from a woman aged 40 to 55 in good health. Sequenced material: blood. This chain links TRBV6-6 with TRBJ2-4; no definite D call. The CDR3 coding sequence is TGTGCCAGCGATCACGGAGCGAACATTCAGTACTTC. This gives the protein CASDHGANIQYF.